A single T cell receptor (beta chain) is shown here with its context. Its target is unknown. Per germline, CDR1 SGHRS and CDR2 YFSETQ. The CDR3 totals 18 residues. The V segment lost 4 bases and the J segment 4 bases; nucleotides outside the gene matches: 12. This sample was taken from a study of T-cell memory formation after mild COVID-19. Study information: For the most part, TCR clusters were specific to one donor. Study-level findings and limits: Some responding clones appeared in pre-infection memory, suggesting cross-reactive memory joined.

TCRdb re-called the 5' RACE reads through MiXCR, storing one row per CDR3 protein. The data hold about 130,000 distinct CDR3 sequences, with over 15% observed a single time. The sequenced sample was PBMCs or a T cell subset sorted from them (not recorded which). The chain uses TRBV5-1 and TRBJ2-1; 12 bases are shared with TRBD2. This receptor was obtained from a man younger than 35 who had mild COVID-19 (a few samples of this study predate the infection). Cell type and time point are not known. The CDR3 sequence is CASSPASGGADWYNEQFF. CDR3 in DNA: TGCGCCAGCAGCCCCGCTAGCGGGGGGGCGGACTGGTACAATGAGCAGTTCTTC. Combining the CDR3 with reference TRBV5-1 and TRBJ2-1 gives the whole variable domain KAGVTQTPRYLIKTRGQQVTLSCSPISGHRSVSWYQQTPGQGLQFLFEYFSETQRNKGNFPGRFSGRQFSNSRSEMNVSTLELGDSALYLCASSPASGGADWYNEQFFGPGTRLTVL.